The 14 T cell receptor beta chains presented below share a single source sample, sequenced in a study of T cells in Graves' hyperthyroidism and ophthalmopathy. Amplified TCR beta CDR3 regions came from RNA transcripts. TCR CDR3 underwent first-round RT-PCR with the HTBI primer set. TCRdb re-called the multiplex PCR reads with MiXCR, one entry per CDR3 protein. This repertoire shows about 740,000 distinct CDR3 sequences, 12% to 15% found once; its top ten account for about a tenth. The sequencing sample was made of blood. These receptors were obtained from a woman aged 18-29 years with Graves' hyperthyroidism.

This clonotype was seen ten or more times. The chain has TRBV3-1 and TRBJ2-1; 12 nucleotides align to TRBD2. Germline trimming cut 7 bases from V and 12 bases from J; bases unmatched to any gene: 13. CDR1 is LGHDT and CDR2 is YNNKEL in the germline V gene (reference sequence). The CDR3 extends over 15 amino acids. The CDR3 DNA is TGTGCCAGCAACGATGGGACTAGCGGGCACGGGGGGCAGTTCTTC. Its translation: CASNDGTSGHGGQFF.

The chain joins TRBV19 to TRBJ1-1; D remains ambiguous. There are 16 residues in the CDR3. Deletions cut 6 bases from V and 0 bases from J, with 17 bases between. Germline lookup yields CDR1 LNHDA and CDR2 SQIVND (reference sequence). The CDR3 protein is CASSPPSTALNTEAFF. In DNA, the CDR3 is TGTGCCAGTAGCCCCCCCTCGACTGCATTGAACACTGAAGCTTTCTTT.

This clonotype was detected ten times or more. The chain joins TRBV7-8 to TRBJ2-1; no clear D gene. Germline loops: CDR1 SGHVS, CDR2 FQNEAQ. Trimming pared 5 bases from V and 3 bases from J, leaving 11 bases between. The CDR3 consists of 14 residues. The CDR3 DNA reads TGTGCCAGCAGCCCTCCTGGGGTCTACAATGAGCAGTTCTTC. Amino acids: CASSPPGVYNEQFF. The entire variable domain, with the rest obtained from reference TRBV7-8 and TRBJ2-1, is as follows: GAGVSQSPRYKVAKRGQDVALRCDPISGHVSLFWYQQALGQGPEFLTYFQNEAQLDKSGLPSDRFFAERPEGSVSTLKIQRTQQEDSAVYLCASSPPGVYNEQFFGPGTRLTVL.

At least ten counts were recorded for this clonotype. The V call is TRBV11-2, the J call TRBJ2-7; D may be TRBD1 (5 bases). The CDR3 length is 14 residues. Germline CDR1 and CDR2: SGHAT and FQNNGV. V lost 2 bases, J lost 7 bases, and 15 bases lay in between. CDR3 nucleotide sequence: TGTGCCAGCAGCTTACCCAGGGCGCCTGGGGAGCAGTACTTC. This sequence encodes CASSLPRAPGEQYF.

At least ten counts were recorded for this clonotype. The V gene is TRBV27, the J gene TRBJ2-7; possibly TRBD2 for D (6 bases). The germline CDR1 and CDR2 sequences are MNHEY and SMNVEV (reference sequence). Trimming took 5 bases from V and 2 from J, leaving 13 bases between them. This CDR3 is built from 14 residues. The CDR3 coding sequence is TGTGCCAGCAGTCACCAGGGAGGAACCTACGAGCAGTACTTC. As protein: CASSHQGGTYEQYF.

This clonotype was detected only a few times. The rearrangement joins TRBV6-1 to TRBJ2-1, with 15 bases fitting TRBD2. Germline V lookup: CDR1 MNHNS, CDR2 SASEGT. The CDR3 has 19 amino acids. The ends lost 6 bases at V and 1 base at J; junction bases unmatched: 10. The CDR3 nucleotides read TGTGCCAGCAGGAGTTGGACTAGCGGGAGGGGGCAATCCTACAATGAGCAGTTCTTC. Protein product: CASRSWTSGRGQSYNEQFF.

This rearrangement joins TRBV29-1 to TRBJ1-2; possible D gene TRBD1, 5 bases. The CDR3 length is 13 residues. Germline V lookup: CDR1 SQVTM, CDR2 ANQGSEA. V lost 2 bases and J 3 bases, leaving 10 bases between the germline ends. The CDR3 DNA reads TGCAGCGTTGAAAGGGACGGGGACTATGGCTACACCTTC. Its protein product is CSVERDGDYGYTF.

This clonotype was found many times. This chain joins TRBV7-2 and TRBJ2-7; possible D gene TRBD1, 6 bases. V lost 5 bases and J lost 0, with 14 bases in between. The CDR3 runs 15 residues. Germline CDR1 reads SGHTA; CDR2 reads FQGNSA. CDR3 in amino acids: CASSAGTSRSYEQYF. In DNA form, the CDR3 reads TGTGCCAGCAGCGCCGGGACATCCCGCTCCTACGAGCAGTACTTC.

The sample holds many counts of this clonotype. The chain has TRBV11-3 and TRBJ2-1; the D gene could be TRBD1 or TRBD2 (5 bases each). The germline V and J ends were trimmed by 5 bases and 6 bases, with 20 bases remaining between them. Germline-derived CDR1 and CDR2 are SGHNT and YENEEA. This CDR3 is built from 16 residues. CDR3 DNA: TGTGCCAGCAGCGCTCATAGGGACCAGATAGTCAATGAGCAGTTCTTC. It encodes CASSAHRDQIVNEQFF.

This clonotype came up a few times. The chain employs TRBV7-3 and TRBJ2-3, with D perhaps matching TRBD2 (6 bases). V was clipped by 5 bases and J by 5 bases, with 11 bases between them. CDR1 and CDR2 (germline): SGHTA, FQGTGA. CDR3 length: 13 amino acids. CDR3 nucleotides: TGTGCCAGCAGCCCGGGGACTTTAGATACGCAGTATTTT. It codes for CASSPGTLDTQYF.

This clonotype was counted only a few times. The V and J genes are TRBV4-3 and TRBJ2-5; D may be TRBD1 or TRBD2 (5 bases each). CDR1 is LGHNA and CDR2 is YSLEER in the germline V gene. Trimming stripped 1 base from V and 5 bases from J, with 23 bases between. This CDR3 is 18 amino acids long. The chain's CDR3 is CASSQVFLGTFGEETQYF. DNA of the CDR3: TGCGCCAGCAGCCAAGTTTTCCTAGGGACGTTCGGGGAGGAGACCCAGTACTTC.

J is TRBJ2-7 and V is TRBV20-1; 9 bases match TRBD1. The CDR3 has 15 amino acids. Germline V gene sequence: CDR1 DFQATT, CDR2 SNEGSKA (reference sequence). Trimming took 3 bases from V and 2 from J; bases not matched to a gene: 8. CDR3: CSASTAGQGTYEQYF. The CDR3 DNA reads TGCAGTGCTAGTACGGCGGGACAGGGAACCTACGAGCAGTACTTC.

Ten or more counts support this clonotype. Its ends do not fully match the called genes, so a read error is possible. The chain uses TRBV7-8 and TRBJ2-1; TRBD2 might be the D (6 bases). Germline V gene sequence: CDR1 SGHVS, CDR2 FQNEAQ. CDR3 length: 14 amino acids. The CDR3 spells CASSIALAPNEQFF. The CDR3 nucleotides are TGTGCCAGCAGCATAGCTCTAGCGCCCAATGAGCAGTTCTTC. Full variable domain (missing parts from reference TRBV7-8 and TRBJ2-1): GAGVSQSPRYKVAKRGQDVALRCDPISGHVSLFWYQQALGQGPEFLTYFQNEAQLDKSGLPSDRFFAERPEGSVSTLKIQRTQQEDSAVYLCASSIALAPNEQFFGPGTRLTVL.

This clonotype was seen ten or more times. This chain connects TRBV11-3 to TRBJ1-2, with TRBD1 matching 8 bases. V lost 7 bases to trimming and J lost 9 bases; unmatched junction nucleotides: 10. This CDR3 is built from 13 residues. Germline CDR1 SGHNT, CDR2 YENEEA. CDR3 region: CASILGQGLSYTF. The CDR3 DNA reads TGTGCCAGCATCCTTGGACAGGGTTTGAGCTACACCTTC.